What follows are 23 T cell receptor beta chains derived from one specimen sequenced in a study of blood T cells in healthy people across ages. The authors ran a second PCR of about 6 to 12 cycles using a sample-barcoded 5' primer and a J-beta primer mix. MiXCR, run by TCRdb on the 5' RACE reads, gives a single entry per CDR3 protein. The table records roughly 860,000 distinct CDR3 sequences, approximately 67% of them present only once. Sequencing was done on a sample of blood. Receptor source: a man younger than 45 in good health.

This clonotype was found a few times. The chain uses TRBV29-1 and TRBJ2-1; possibly TRBD2 for D (6 bases). The CDR3 is 13 amino acids. Germline CDR1 and CDR2: SQVTM and ANQGSEA. Trimming removed 4 bases at V and 1 base at J, with 8 bases between. CDR3 protein: CSVGGDSYNEQFF. The CDR3 DNA is TGCAGCGTTGGCGGGGATTCCTACAATGAGCAGTTCTTC.

This clonotype occurred a few times. The chain is built from TRBV5-1 and TRBJ1-2; D remains ambiguous. The CDR3 spans 16 residues. V dropped 1 base and J dropped 4 bases, with 17 bases sitting between them. Germline V lookup: CDR1 SGHRS, CDR2 YFSETQ. The CDR3 protein is CASSLSIRGALYGYTF. In nucleotides, the CDR3 is TGCGCCAGCAGCTTGAGTATAAGAGGAGCCCTCTATGGCTACACCTTC.

The gene calls are TRBV29-1 and TRBJ2-1; 7 bases align to TRBD2. The CDR3 length is 11 residues. Losses at the gene ends were 5 bases for V and 10 bases for J; bases not matched to a gene: 5. CDR1 is SQVTM, CDR2 ANQGSEA, per germline. The CDR3 DNA reads as TGCAGCGTTCGACTAGCTTACGAGCAGTTCTTC. It translates to CSVRLAYEQFF.

The gene calls are TRBV25-1 and TRBJ2-3; 12 bases are a match to TRBD2. J lost 7 bases, V lost 4 bases, and 6 bases had no gene match. Per germline, CDR1 MGHDK and CDR2 SYGVNS. This CDR3 has 15 amino acids. CDR3 coding DNA: TGTGCCAGCAGTGCTAGCGGGGGGGAAAGTTATACGCAGTATTTT. This codes for CASSASGGESYTQYF.

This sequence joins TRBV5-1 and TRBJ1-2, with D possibly TRBD1 on 5 matching bases. From germline, CDR1 is SGHRS and CDR2 YFSETQ. V was cut by 0 bases and J by 6 bases, with 9 bases left in between. CDR3 length: 13 amino acids. The chain's CDR3 is CASSLAGANGYTF. In nucleotides, the CDR3 is TGCGCCAGCAGCTTGGCCGGGGCGAATGGCTACACCTTC.

V is TRBV10-3 and J is TRBJ2-1; 8 bases align to TRBD2. The CDR3 loop spans 14 amino acids. V was clipped by 6 bases and J by 10 bases; unmatched bases: 11. Germline values: CDR1 ENHRY, CDR2 SYGVKD. The CDR3 reads CAIRRTSLTYEQFF. As DNA, the CDR3 is TGTGCCATCAGAAGGACTAGCCTCACCTACGAGCAGTTCTTC.

In its sample, this clonotype was seen once. The chain employs TRBV28 and TRBJ2-5; D gene ambiguous. The CDR3 spans 14 residues. From germline, CDR1 is MDHEN and CDR2 SYDVKM. V dropped 2 bases and J dropped 6 bases, with 13 bases sitting between them. In DNA, the CDR3 is TGTGCCAGCAGTTTACACGGTGTAGGTAAGACCCAGTACTTC. As protein: CASSLHGVGKTQYF.

The CDR3 DNA is TGCGCCAGCAGCCCCTGGGTAGGGAAATACGAGCAGTACTTC. Its translation is CASSPWVGKYEQYF. J is TRBJ2-7 and V is TRBV4-3; D unclear. The length of the CDR3 is 14 residues. V lost 4 bases, J lost 4 bases, and 14 bases lay in between. Looked up from germline, CDR1 is LGHNA and CDR2 is YSLEER.

The chain combines TRBV9 with TRBJ2-1; D unresolved. The germline CDR1 and CDR2 sequences are SGDLS and YYNGEE. Trimming shortened V by 4 bases and J by 7 bases, and 18 bases separated the two germline ends. The CDR3 consists of 15 residues. In nucleotides, the CDR3 is TGTGCCAGCAGCCCGACCCCAAATAGTGAAAATGAGCAGTTCTTC. Amino acid sequence: CASSPTPNSENEQFF.

The table lists this clonotype with a few counts. J is TRBJ2-5 and V is TRBV4-3; TRBD2 matches 9 bases. This CDR3 region has 16 residues. Germline lookup yields CDR1 LGHNA and CDR2 YSLEER. J was trimmed by 4 bases and V by 3 bases; bases with no gene match: 9. The CDR3 DNA follows: TGCGCCAGCAGCCATGGCGGGGGGGCCGTGGTAGAGACCCAGTACTTC. Its translation: CASSHGGGAVVETQYF.

The chain couples TRBV9 to TRBJ1-2; 9 bases fit TRBD1. The CDR3 consists of 17 residues. Germline V gene sequence: CDR1 SGDLS, CDR2 YYNGEE. After removal of 4 bases from V and 0 bases from J, the junction contained 10 bases not matched to a gene. In DNA, the CDR3 is TGTGCCAGCAGCCCCCGGTTGGACAGGGGCACTAACTATGGCTACACCTTC. Its protein is CASSPRLDRGTNYGYTF.

The chain links TRBV11-1 to TRBJ1-2; TRBD1 might be the D (6 bases). Germline V gene lookup returns CDR1 SGHAT and CDR2 FQDESV (reference sequence). V was pared by 4 bases and J by 8 bases, with 11 bases between. This CDR3 has 12 residues. CDR3 in amino acids: CASSYRDTGYTF. In nucleotides, the CDR3 is TGTGCCAGCAGCTATAGGGACACAGGCTACACCTTC.

This clonotype was seen more than once but under ten times. The V gene is TRBV27, the J gene TRBJ2-3, with TRBD2 identical over 12 bases. The CDR3 sequence is 23 residues long. In germline, CDR1 is MNHEY, CDR2 SMNVEV (reference sequence). Unmatched junction bases numbered 27, after V lost 4 bases and J lost 4 bases. In nucleotides, the CDR3 is TGTGCCAGCAGTTCCTCGATCATTACAGGCTTCCGTCTAGCGGGGGGGCCCTCAGATACGCAGTATTTT. It yields the protein CASSSSIITGFRLAGGPSDTQYF.

This clonotype was detected only a few times. V usage is TRBV7-2 and J usage is TRBJ2-5; 10 nucleotides align to TRBD1. The germline CDR1 and CDR2 sequences are SGHTA and FQGNSA. V was clipped by 5 bases and J by 4 bases; unmatched bases: 4. The CDR3 contains 14 residues. This chain's CDR3 is CASSPDRGGETQYF. In DNA form, the CDR3 reads TGTGCCAGCAGCCCGGACAGGGGGGGAGAGACCCAGTACTTC.

The genes are TRBV9 and TRBJ2-5; a weak D match, TRBD2 (6 bases). CDR3 length equals 16 residues. V lost 0 bases, J lost 0 bases, and 12 bases lay in between. Per germline, CDR1 SGDLS and CDR2 YYNGEE. In DNA form, the CDR3 reads TGTGCCAGCAGCGTAGAGGCGGGGCCGTACCAAGAGACCCAGTACTTC. It encodes CASSVEAGPYQETQYF.

Here the CDR3 reads CASSYQNTGGVETQYF. Here the CDR3 DNA reads TGTGCCAGCAGTTACCAGAACACAGGGGGCGTCGAGACCCAGTACTTC. V usage is TRBV6-5 and J usage is TRBJ2-5; 9 bases are shared with TRBD1. The germline gives CDR1 MNHEY, CDR2 SVGAGI. The CDR3 contains 16 residues. With V trimmed by 2 bases and J by 5 bases, 9 bases remained unmatched.

The sample holds a few counts of this clonotype. The chain joins TRBV20-1 to TRBJ2-1; TRBD2 might be the D (6 bases). Germline V CDR1 and CDR2: DFQATT, SNEGSKA (reference sequence). V gave up 3 bases and J gave up 4 bases, with 22 bases separating them. The CDR3 consists of 17 residues. DNA for the CDR3: TGCAGTGCTAGTCTCGCCGCGGGACTTAGCGCATACAATGAGCAGTTCTTC. Its protein is CSASLAAGLSAYNEQFF.

This rearrangement joins TRBV7-9 to TRBJ2-7; D ambiguous. Germline CDR1 and CDR2: SEHNR and FQNEAQ (reference sequence). V was cut by 0 bases and J by 2 bases, with 11 bases left in between. The CDR3 runs 15 residues. For the CDR3, the DNA is TGTGCCAGCAGCTTAGCGATGGCCCCCACCTACGAGCAGTACTTC. Translating gives CASSLAMAPTYEQYF.

The chain has TRBV7-2 and TRBJ2-2; no firm D call. The CDR3 runs 14 residues. Germline V lookup: CDR1 SGHTA, CDR2 FQGNSA. V lost 0 bases to trimming and J lost 3 bases, with 5 bases between them. This CDR3 is CASSLARYTGELFF. CDR3 DNA: TGTGCCAGCAGCTTAGCGCGATACACCGGGGAGCTGTTTTTT.

The chain combines TRBV7-8 with TRBJ1-2; 9 nucleotides agree with TRBD1. This CDR3 is built from 15 residues. Germline V gene lookup returns CDR1 SGHVS and CDR2 FQNEAQ. V lost 5 bases and J lost 5; bases outside the gene matches: 9. CDR3 DNA sequence: TGTGCCAGCAGCCGAGGATGGGACAGGGCATATGGCTACACCTTC. Protein product: CASSRGWDRAYGYTF.

This clonotype was seen a few times. V and J are TRBV6-2 or TRBV6-3 and TRBJ2-3, with a weak D call TRBD1 (5 bases). V lost 0 bases and J 2 bases, leaving 9 bases between the germline ends. The germline V gene has CDR1 MNHEY and CDR2 SVGEGT. This CDR3 comprises 15 residues. The CDR3 DNA is TGTGCCAGCAGTTACTCAGGGGCTCCCACAGATACGCAGTATTTT. It yields the protein CASSYSGAPTDTQYF.

This chain joins TRBV10-3 and TRBJ2-1; 9 bases are a match to TRBD1. The germline CDR1 and CDR2 sequences are ENHRY and SYGVKD. The CDR3 sequence is 14 residues long. Trimming cost V 8 bases and J 7 bases; bases outside gene matches: 9. In DNA form, the CDR3 reads TGTGCCATCGGCAAGGACAGGGGCATAAATGAGCAGTTCTTC. It specifies CAIGKDRGINEQFF.

The chain uses TRBV20-1 and TRBJ1-1; 7 nucleotides line up with TRBD1. V lost 6 bases and J lost 0; bases outside the gene matches: 7. The V gene's germline CDR1 is DFQATT and CDR2 SNEGSKA (reference sequence). The CDR3 consists of 14 residues. The CDR3 DNA sequence: TGCAGTGCCCCGACAGGGCCCCTGAACACTGAAGCTTTCTTT. It yields the protein CSAPTGPLNTEAFF.